Presented here are 22 T cell receptor beta chains from one specimen sequenced in a study of chemoradiotherapy in HPV16-positive cancers. Method: immunoSEQ multiplex PCR; TCRdb's copy keeps in-frame clones and lacks some. The profile shows 30,000 to 40,000 clones, 89% of them singletons. The specimen comprised blood, sampled from a patient who underwent chemoradiotherapy. All receptors derive from a human donor with HPV-associated anogenital cancer.

This rearrangement joins TRBV2 to TRBJ2-3; D remains ambiguous. The CDR3 sequence is 14 residues long. The V end was cut by 1 base, the J end by 2 bases, with 7 bases between. CDR1 and CDR2 from the germline V gene are SNHLY and FYNNEI. CDR3 protein: CASSEDPSTDTQYF. Here the CDR3 DNA reads TGTGCCAGCAGTGAAGATCCCTCCACAGATACGCAGTATTTT.

This clone has just a few counts. The chain uses TRBV5-6 and TRBJ2-3, with D tentatively TRBD1 (6 bases). Trimming took off 5 bases at V and 2 bases at J, with 15 bases between the two ends. The CDR3 is made up of 15 amino acids. Germline V lookup: CDR1 SGHDT, CDR2 YYEEEE. The CDR3 sequence is CASRGKDRTTDTQYF. The DNA for the CDR3 is TGTGCCAGCAGGGGGAAGGACAGAACCACAGATACGCAGTATTTT.

This chain links TRBV5-4 with TRBJ2-5; weak D call: TRBD1 (6 bases). Germline V CDR1 and CDR2: SGHNT, YYREEE (reference sequence). CDR3 length: 15 residues. Trimming stripped 1 base from V and 3 bases from J, with 13 bases between. The DNA of the CDR3 is TGTGCCAGCAGCTTGAAACAGACAGGCGAAGAGACCCAGTACTTC. Its translation: CASSLKQTGEETQYF.

The rearrangement links TRBV5-6 to TRBJ1-6, with TRBD1 identical over 7 bases. The CDR3 spans 16 residues. Germline V gene sequence: CDR1 SGHDT, CDR2 YYEEEE. The trim removed 4 bases at V and 6 bases at J, leaving 10 bases unmatched. The CDR3 nucleotides are TGTGCCAGCAGCCCCCGACAGGGAGCGGCTAATTCACCCCTCCACTTT. Amino acids: CASSPRQGAANSPLHF. Variable domain in full (rest from reference TRBV5-6 and TRBJ1-6): DAGVTQSPTHLIKTRGQQVTLRCSPKSGHDTVSWYQQALGQGPQFIFQYYEEEERQRGNFPDRFSGHQFPNYSSELNVNALLLGDSALYLCASSPRQGAANSPLHFGNGTRLTVT.

The chain links TRBV5-4 to TRBJ1-1, with D unresolved. Trimming left V 0 bases short and J 2 bases short, with 8 bases between. CDR3 size: 14 residues. Germline values: CDR1 SGHNT, CDR2 YYREEE (reference sequence). CDR3 in amino acids: CASSLAMGNTEAFF. The CDR3 DNA follows: TGTGCCAGCAGCTTGGCCATGGGTAACACTGAAGCTTTCTTT.

V usage is TRBV7-8 and J usage is TRBJ2-2; 10 bases map to TRBD2. The CDR3 covers 15 residues. Germline V gene lookup returns CDR1 SGHVS and CDR2 FQNEAQ. The ends lost 7 bases at V and 4 bases at J; junction bases unmatched: 6. This chain's CDR3 is CASKKREGSTGELFF. As DNA, the CDR3 is TGTGCCAGCAAGAAGCGGGAGGGGAGCACCGGGGAGCTGTTTTTT.

For the CDR3, the DNA is TGTGCCAGCAGTAAGGAGAGGGACAATGAGCAGTTCTTC. This gives the protein CASSKERDNEQFF. The chain carries TRBV2 and TRBJ2-1, with D tentatively TRBD2 (5 bases). Germline CDR1 and CDR2: SNHLY and FYNNEI. CDR3 length: 13 amino acids. Trimming shortened V by 5 bases and J by 5 bases, and 10 bases separated the two germline ends.

The CDR3 loop reads CASSLDLKGTGELFF. The CDR3 DNA is TGTGCCAGCAGCTTAGATCTAAAAGGGACCGGGGAGCTGTTTTTT. The chain recombines TRBV11-3 with TRBJ2-2; unclear D gene. The CDR3 has 15 residues. Germline loops: CDR1 SGHNT, CDR2 YENEEA. Trimming removed 0 bases from V and 5 bases from J, with 10 bases in between.

Concerning this clone: Germline and junction disagree at one end, which may indicate a read error. The genes are TRBV25-1 and TRBJ2-1; 8 bases fit TRBD2. CDR3 length equals 16 residues. Germline V CDR1 and CDR2: MGHDK, SYGVNS. The CDR3 region is CASSEGRAGGLGTQVF. CDR3 in DNA: TGTGCCAGCAGTGAAGGTCGGGCGGGGGGCCTCGGAACACAGGTCTTC.

The sample holds one count of this clone. This chain connects TRBV6-5 to TRBJ2-7; 9 bases align to TRBD1. The CDR3 length is 13 residues. The germline V gene encodes CDR1 MNHEY and CDR2 SVGAGI. The V and J ends lost 8 bases and 6 bases, in that order; junction bases with no gene match: 8. In DNA form, the CDR3 reads TGTGCCAGCGGGGGACAGGGAGGTCCCGAGCAGTACTTC. This codes for CASGGQGGPEQYF.

The chain is built from TRBV18 and TRBJ1-5; a weak D match, TRBD1 (6 bases). Trimming took off 3 bases at V and 0 bases at J, with 12 bases between the two ends. Per germline, CDR1 KGHSH and CDR2 LQKENI. This CDR3 is 16 amino acids long. This chain's CDR3 is CASSPNQGYSNQPQHF. CDR3 sequence (DNA): TGTGCCAGCTCACCGAACCAGGGGTATAGCAATCAGCCCCAGCATTTT.

V usage is TRBV6-6 and J usage is TRBJ1-3; D is unclear. The V and J ends lost 7 bases and 3 bases respectively, with 10 bases between them. CDR1 is MNHNY, CDR2 SVGAGI, per germline (reference sequence). This CDR3 spans 13 amino acids. The CDR3 protein is CASIEGGGNTIYF. The CDR3 DNA is TGTGCCAGCATAGAGGGAGGTGGAAACACCATATATTTT.

This clone was detected once. This chain uses TRBV19 with TRBJ1-6; D gene unclear. Per germline, CDR1 LNHDA and CDR2 SQIVND (reference sequence). The CDR3 consists of 13 residues. V was clipped by 7 bases and J by 3 bases, with 7 bases between them. This CDR3 reads CASNEGYNSPLHF. The DNA for the CDR3 is TGTGCCAGTAATGAGGGCTATAATTCACCCCTCCACTTT.

The J gene is TRBJ2-3, the V gene TRBV19; D not certain. The CDR3 sequence is 14 residues long. Trimming left V 1 base short and J 1 base short, with 6 bases between. Germline CDR1 is LNHDA and CDR2 is SQIVND (reference sequence). The CDR3 sequence is CASSIVRGTDTQYF. The DNA of the CDR3 is TGTGCCAGTAGTATAGTCCGGGGCACAGATACGCAGTATTTT.

The chain couples TRBV4-2 to TRBJ1-2; D is ambiguous. This CDR3 comprises 13 residues. V was trimmed by 1 base and J by 8 bases, leaving 11 bases between them. In germline, CDR1 is LGHNA, CDR2 YNFKEQ. The CDR3 protein is CASSQARDGGYTF. CDR3 DNA sequence: TGTGCCAGCAGCCAAGCTAGGGATGGCGGCTACACCTTC.

V gene TRBV5-5 combines with J gene TRBJ1-1, with 12 bases lining up with TRBD1. The CDR3 runs 14 residues. The V gene's germline CDR1 is SGHKS and CDR2 YYEKEE (reference sequence). The J segment lost 7 bases and the V segment lost 7 bases, leaving 8 bases of the junction unmatched. The CDR3 DNA follows: TGTGCCAGCTGCCGGGACAGGGGGCAGGGTGAAGCTTTCTTT. Translated, it gives CASCRDRGQGEAFF.

As concerns this clone: Other nucleotide sequences from this sample produce the same CDR3. V usage is TRBV5-6 and J usage is TRBJ2-7, with 11 bases matching TRBD1. V shed 4 bases, J shed 2 bases, and the junction held 2 bases outside the gene matches. CDR3 size: 14 residues. Germline CDR1 SGHDT, CDR2 YYEEEE. The CDR3 DNA reads as TGTGCCAGCAGCCTGGGACAGGGGGCCTACGAGCAGTACTTC. This gives the protein CASSLGQGAYEQYF.

V usage is TRBV7-9 and J usage is TRBJ1-2, with 9 bases fitting TRBD1. Germline assignment: CDR1 SEHNR and CDR2 FQNEAQ (reference sequence). The CDR3 consists of 12 residues. J was trimmed by 8 bases and V by 3 bases; bases with no gene match: 1. In nucleotides, the CDR3 is TGTGCCAGCAGCTTGACAGGGGGAGGCTACACCTTC. This sequence encodes CASSLTGGGYTF.

V and J are TRBV6-1 and TRBJ1-5; D is ambiguous. Trimming cost V 6 bases and J 2 bases, with 14 bases left between them. Germline V gene data show CDR1 as MNHNS and CDR2 as SASEGT. The CDR3 is 15 residues long. The CDR3 protein is CASSPDPGGNQPQHF. The CDR3 region has the DNA TGTGCCAGCAGCCCGGATCCGGGTGGCAATCAGCCCCAGCATTTT.

This clone is large within its sample. The V gene is TRBV6-4, the J gene TRBJ2-1; the D gene is possibly TRBD2 (7 bases). V was shortened by 0 bases and J by 6 bases, with 15 bases between the two germline ends. The CDR3 extends over 16 amino acids. Germline assignment: CDR1 MRHNA and CDR2 SNTAGT. The CDR3 sequence is CASSDSGKRDINEQFF. CDR3 nucleotides: TGTGCCAGCAGTGACTCAGGCAAGCGGGACATCAATGAGCAGTTCTTC.

The chain combines TRBV5-1 with TRBJ2-3, with unresolved D. The CDR3 extends over 15 amino acids. Germline CDR1 reads SGHRS; CDR2 reads YFSETQ. Deletions cut 3 bases from V and 0 bases from J, with 11 bases between. The CDR3 region is CASSSGSLSTDTQYF. The CDR3 DNA reads as TGCGCCAGCAGCTCAGGCAGCTTAAGCACAGATACGCAGTATTTT.

The rearrangement links TRBV5-1 to TRBJ1-2; 9 bases map to TRBD1. The CDR3 totals 19 residues. Trimming at V came to 0 bases and at J to 3 bases, leaving 15 bases not matched to a gene. Germline loops: CDR1 SGHRS, CDR2 YFSETQ. CDR3 residues: CASSLGLQNYRGLDYGYTF. The CDR3 DNA follows: TGCGCCAGCAGCTTGGGTCTCCAAAACTACAGGGGGCTGGACTATGGCTACACCTTC. Full variable domain (remainder filled in from reference TRBV5-1 and TRBJ1-2): KAGVTQTPRYLIKTRGQQVTLSCSPISGHRSVSWYQQTPGQGLQFLFEYFSETQRNKGNFPGRFSGRQFSNSRSEMNVSTLELGDSALYLCASSLGLQNYRGLDYGYTFGSGTRLTVV.